Following are 29 T cell receptor beta chains from one sample sequenced in a study of T cell responses to AZD1222 COVID-19 vaccine. Sequenced by immunoSEQ multiplex PCR; TCRdb stores in-frame clones only, minus some. The sample carries about 130,000 clones, roughly 90% recorded once. Sequenced here: peripheral blood, sampled 28 days after the second AZD1222 dose. The receptors come from an adult who received the AZD1222 COVID-19 vaccine.

The chain recombines TRBV30 with TRBJ2-7; a weak D match, TRBD2 (5 bases). The V gene lost 5 bases and the J gene lost 6 bases, with 17 bases spanning the gap. The CDR3 contains 13 residues. Germline V lookup: CDR1 GTSNPN, CDR2 SVGIG (reference sequence). CDR3 protein: CAWESGKGGEQYF. The CDR3 nucleotides are TGTGCCTGGGAATCCGGGAAGGGTGGCGAGCAGTACTTC.

This rearrangement joins TRBV5-1 to TRBJ1-6; D perhaps matches TRBD1 (5 bases). Germline V gene data show CDR1 as SGHRS and CDR2 as YFSETQ. The CDR3 extends over 16 amino acids. V lost 3 bases to trimming and J lost 7 bases, with 17 bases between them. CDR3: CASSWVGGSENSPLHF. DNA of the CDR3: TGCGCCAGCAGCTGGGTTGGGGGATCAGAGAATTCACCCCTCCACTTT.

The rearrangement uses TRBV5-1 and TRBJ2-5; D remains unclear. This CDR3 has 13 amino acids. Germline V lookup: CDR1 SGHRS, CDR2 YFSETQ. V lost 1 base to trimming and J lost 5 bases, with 9 bases between them. This CDR3 reads CASSLRVGETQYF. The CDR3 bases are TGCGCCAGCAGCTTGAGGGTGGGGGAGACCCAGTACTTC. Combining the CDR3 with reference TRBV5-1 and TRBJ2-5 gives the whole variable domain KAGVTQTPRYLIKTRGQQVTLSCSPISGHRSVSWYQQTPGQGLQFLFEYFSETQRNKGNFPGRFSGRQFSNSRSEMNVSTLELGDSALYLCASSLRVGETQYFGPGTRLLVL.

The chain combines TRBV5-1 with TRBJ1-2; 12 nucleotides match TRBD1. Per germline, CDR1 SGHRS and CDR2 YFSETQ. The CDR3 totals 14 residues. With 3 bases clipped from V and 8 bases from J, the junction kept 5 bases outside the gene matches. The CDR3 region is CASSSGTGGAGYTF. CDR3 sequence (DNA): TGCGCCAGCAGCTCCGGGACAGGGGGCGCGGGCTACACCTTC. Combining the CDR3 with reference TRBV5-1 and TRBJ1-2 gives the whole variable domain KAGVTQTPRYLIKTRGQQVTLSCSPISGHRSVSWYQQTPGQGLQFLFEYFSETQRNKGNFPGRFSGRQFSNSRSEMNVSTLELGDSALYLCASSSGTGGAGYTFGSGTRLTVV.

The chain is built from TRBV12-2 and TRBJ2-7; TRBD2 was called by the table and not checked on the DNA. TRBV12-2 is described as a pseudogene. The CDR3 covers 15 residues. The chain's CDR3 is CASPKNAMKTYEQYF. In nucleotides, the CDR3 is TGTGCAAGTCCCAAAAACGCGATGAAGACCTACGAGCAGTACTTC.

In this sample, this clone turned up once. The chain links TRBV30 to TRBJ2-7; unclear D gene. V was cut by 2 bases and J by 1 base, with 12 bases left in between. Germline V gene data show CDR1 as GTSNPN and CDR2 as SVGIG (reference sequence). The CDR3 covers 14 residues. The CDR3 bases are TGTGCCTGGAGTAAGAAGGGCCGATCCTACGAGCAGTACTTC. Translation gives CAWSKKGRSYEQYF.

The chain has TRBV5-4 and TRBJ2-7; the match to TRBD2 covers 8 bases. The CDR3 totals 14 residues. The V gene end was trimmed by 3 bases and the J gene end by 1 base; junction bases not matched to a gene: 3. The V gene's germline CDR1 is SGHNT and CDR2 YYREEE (reference sequence). The CDR3 DNA follows: TGTGCCAGCAGCTCCCCTAGCGGGTCCTACGAGCAGTACTTC. Amino acids: CASSSPSGSYEQYF.

The CDR3 reads CASSYRLAGVNLHEQYF. The CDR3 nucleotides are TGTGCCAGCAGCTACCGACTAGCGGGGGTGAACCTACACGAGCAGTACTTC. The chain employs TRBV7-9 and TRBJ2-7, with TRBD2 matching 12 bases. Trimming at V came to 4 bases and at J to 5 bases, leaving 12 bases not matched to a gene. This CDR3 comprises 17 residues. Germline CDR1 SEHNR, CDR2 FQNEAQ (reference sequence).

The chain combines TRBV2 with TRBJ2-3; D call uncertain. V lost 3 bases and J 1 base, leaving 8 bases between the germline ends. The CDR3 is 14 residues long. The germline V gene has CDR1 SNHLY and CDR2 FYNNEI. This CDR3 reads CASSDDGGTDTQYF. CDR3 DNA sequence: TGTGCCAGCAGTGATGACGGAGGCACAGATACGCAGTATTTT. The full variable domain, completed using reference TRBV2 and TRBJ2-3, is EPEVTQTPSHQVTQMGQEVILRCVPISNHLYFYWYRQILGQKVEFLVSFYNNEISEKSEIFDDQFSVERPDGSNFTLKIRSTKLEDSAMYFCASSDDGGTDTQYFGPGTRLTVL.

This rearrangement joins TRBV4-2 to TRBJ2-7; 7 bases fit TRBD2. The CDR3 covers 14 residues. Germline assignment: CDR1 LGHNA and CDR2 YNFKEQ. The J segment lost 3 bases and the V segment lost 4 bases, leaving 6 bases of the junction unmatched. The CDR3 sequence is CASSLEAGDYEQYF. The CDR3 DNA follows: TGTGCCAGCAGCCTTGAGGCGGGAGACTACGAGCAGTACTTC.

V and J are TRBV28 and TRBJ1-2; no clear D gene. The germline gives CDR1 MDHEN, CDR2 SYDVKM. V dropped 3 bases and J dropped 4 bases, with 6 bases sitting between them. There are 12 residues in the CDR3. This chain's CDR3 is CASSLGAYGYTF. The CDR3 DNA reads as TGTGCCAGCAGTTTGGGCGCCTATGGCTACACCTTC.

The chain joins TRBV6-6 to TRBJ2-7; the D gene is possibly TRBD2 (6 bases). The CDR3 has 16 residues. Between the trimmed V and J ends, which lost 2 bases and 0 bases, there was a span of 14 bases. The germline V gene has CDR1 MNHNY and CDR2 SVGAGI (reference sequence). CDR3 in DNA: TGTGCCAGCAGTTACCGTGATGGGGACTTCTCCTACGAGCAGTACTTC. Encoded protein: CASSYRDGDFSYEQYF.

This chain connects TRBV2 to TRBJ1-1, with unresolved D. There are 14 residues in the CDR3. CDR1 and CDR2 from the germline V gene are SNHLY and FYNNEI. V was trimmed by 6 bases and J by 5 bases, leaving 16 bases between them. CDR3 protein: CASRRTEVETEAFF. CDR3 in DNA: TGTGCCAGCAGGCGGACGGAGGTAGAAACTGAAGCTTTCTTT.

This chain joins TRBV2 and TRBJ1-1; possibly TRBD1 for D (6 bases). Trimming took off 2 bases at V and 7 bases at J, with 14 bases between the two ends. Germline values: CDR1 SNHLY, CDR2 FYNNEI. The CDR3 is 14 residues long. CDR3: CASSEFGGAFEAFF. DNA of the CDR3: TGTGCCAGCAGTGAATTCGGGGGCGCGTTTGAAGCTTTCTTT.

The V call is TRBV5-6, the J call TRBJ2-5; 15 bases fit TRBD2. The CDR3 runs to 17 residues. Germline V gives CDR1 SGHDT, CDR2 YYEEEE. V lost 4 bases, J lost 5 bases, and 9 bases stayed unmatched. CDR3 region: CASSLRTSGRAKETQYF. CDR3 bases: TGTGCCAGCAGCCTACGGACTAGCGGGAGGGCCAAGGAGACCCAGTACTTC. The variable domain in full, completed from reference TRBV5-6 and TRBJ2-5, reads DAGVTQSPTHLIKTRGQQVTLRCSPKSGHDTVSWYQQALGQGPQFIFQYYEEEERQRGNFPDRFSGHQFPNYSSELNVNALLLGDSALYLCASSLRTSGRAKETQYFGPGTRLLVL.

This clone was seen just once. The rearrangement joins TRBV30 to TRBJ1-5; TRBD1 might be the D (5 bases). The CDR3 runs to 16 residues. Per germline, CDR1 GTSNPN and CDR2 SVGIG (reference sequence). The V and J ends lost 0 bases and 2 bases respectively, with 14 bases between them. The CDR3 DNA sequence: TGTGCCTGGAGTGTACGGAGGTTAGGGGGCAATCAGCCCCAGCATTTT. Amino acids: CAWSVRRLGGNQPQHF.

CDR3 DNA: TGTGCCAGCAGCCAAGGTTACGGACCTCCTGAAGCTTTCTTT. Amino acid sequence: CASSQGYGPPEAFF. The rearrangement links TRBV3-1 (or the pseudogene TRBV3-2) to TRBJ1-1; D is ambiguous. The germline V and J ends were trimmed by 1 base and 6 bases, with 12 bases remaining between them. Looked up from germline, CDR1 is LGHDT and CDR2 is YNNKEL (reference sequence). The CDR3 contains 14 residues.

The chain couples TRBV10-3 to TRBJ2-1, with TRBD2 matching 9 bases. The germline V gene encodes CDR1 ENHRY and CDR2 SYGVKD. This CDR3 is built from 14 residues. The ends lost 7 bases at V and 2 bases at J; junction bases unmatched: 3. The CDR3 region is CAIKKREAYNEQFF. The CDR3 DNA reads TGTGCCATCAAGAAGCGGGAGGCCTACAATGAGCAGTTCTTC.

The gene calls are TRBV24-1 and TRBJ1-2; the D is unclear. Germline CDR1 is KGHDR and CDR2 is SFDVKD. The CDR3 runs 13 residues. The V gene lost 5 bases and the J gene lost 7 bases, with 13 bases spanning the gap. CDR3 protein: CATSAVEGGGYTF. CDR3 coding DNA: TGTGCCACCAGTGCTGTGGAGGGTGGTGGCTACACCTTC.

The chain links TRBV7-8 to TRBJ2-7; 7 positions agree with TRBD2. The CDR3 is 14 residues long. The trim removed 6 bases at V and 0 bases at J, leaving 5 bases unmatched. Germline CDR1 and CDR2: SGHVS and FQNEAQ. CDR3: CASRVAGRSYEQYF. The CDR3 DNA reads as TGTGCCAGCAGGGTAGCGGGCCGCTCCTACGAGCAGTACTTC.

CDR3 DNA sequence: TGCAGCGTTGAAGGCGGGACAGGGGCCCTCTATGGCTACACCTTC. Amino acid sequence: CSVEGGTGALYGYTF. The chain has TRBV29-1 and TRBJ1-2, with 10 bases that match TRBD1. The CDR3 covers 15 residues. The germline V gene encodes CDR1 SQVTM and CDR2 ANQGSEA. V lost 1 base to trimming and J lost 4 bases; unmatched junction nucleotides: 6.

The chain carries TRBV3-1 (or the pseudogene TRBV3-2) and TRBJ2-2; 7 bases fit TRBD1. CDR1 and CDR2 from the germline V gene are LGHDT and YNNKEL (reference sequence). The CDR3 is 16 residues long. The J segment lost 6 bases and the V segment lost 0 bases, leaving 7 bases of the junction unmatched. CDR3 sequence: CASSQDLGRGSGELFF. The CDR3 DNA sequence: TGTGCCAGCAGCCAAGATCTAGGCAGGGGGTCCGGGGAGCTGTTTTTT.

This chain links TRBV3-1 (or the pseudogene TRBV3-2) with TRBJ1-3, with 9 bases fitting TRBD1. This CDR3 has 17 amino acids. The germline V gene has CDR1 LGHDT and CDR2 YNNKEL (reference sequence). Trimming cost V 1 base and J 5 bases; bases outside gene matches: 9. CDR3 amino acids: CASSQGAGQGRRNTIYF. The CDR3 bases are TGTGCCAGCAGCCAAGGTGCCGGACAGGGGCGAAGAAACACCATATATTTT.

The chain recombines TRBV29-1 with TRBJ2-7; 12 nucleotides align to TRBD1. Germline V gene sequence: CDR1 SQVTM, CDR2 ANQGSEA. The CDR3 runs 17 residues. V dropped 6 bases and J dropped 4; count of bases not matched to a gene: 16. CDR3 sequence (DNA): TGCAGCGTCACCGGGACAGGGGGCAGGCAAGCTCCGTACGAGCAGTACTTC. Its protein product is CSVTGTGGRQAPYEQYF.

This clone was counted a few times. The CDR3 bases are TGTGCCAGCAGCTTGGAAGGGGCCGGGGAGCTGTTTTTT. Protein: CASSLEGAGELFF. The rearrangement links TRBV11-1 to TRBJ2-2; maybe TRBD1 (5 bases). V was pared by 3 bases and J by 6 bases, with 8 bases between. This CDR3 has 13 amino acids. Germline values: CDR1 SGHAT, CDR2 FQDESV (reference sequence).

The chain has TRBV27 and TRBJ2-1; D is perhaps TRBD2 (5 bases). Germline V gene lookup returns CDR1 MNHEY and CDR2 SMNVEV (reference sequence). Trimming removed 3 bases at V and 2 bases at J, with 17 bases between. The CDR3 runs 17 residues. The CDR3 spells CASSLLRLAVTYNEQFF. As DNA, the CDR3 is TGTGCCAGCAGTTTGCTTAGGCTAGCAGTGACCTACAATGAGCAGTTCTTC.

The chain combines TRBV7-8 with TRBJ1-2; TRBD1 agrees at 7 bases. Germline CDR1 is SGHVS and CDR2 is FQNEAQ. This CDR3 is 15 amino acids long. V was pared by 5 bases and J by 7 bases, with 13 bases of the junction left unmatched. CDR3 residues: CASSLVRQGLGGYTF. In DNA, the CDR3 is TGTGCCAGCAGCCTCGTCCGACAGGGTTTAGGTGGCTACACCTTC.

The chain has TRBV10-3 and TRBJ1-4; 7 bases agree with TRBD1. CDR3 length equals 15 residues. Germline V gene lookup returns CDR1 ENHRY and CDR2 SYGVKD. J was trimmed by 0 bases and V by 11 bases; bases with no gene match: 9. The CDR3 DNA reads as TGTGCCGTATCCCCGGGACAGACAACTAATGAAAAACTGTTTTTT. It codes for CAVSPGQTTNEKLFF.

V gene TRBV27 combines with J gene TRBJ1-2; D may be TRBD1 (6 bases). V lost 5 bases and J lost 7, with 26 bases in between. This CDR3 has 17 amino acids. From germline, CDR1 is MNHEY and CDR2 SMNVEV (reference sequence). For the CDR3, the DNA is TGTGCCAGCAGTCCTACCCCATCCCTACAGGGAAGGAGTGGCTACACCTTC. It translates to CASSPTPSLQGRSGYTF.